This TCR beta chain was profiled in a study of post-analysis software for immune sequencing data. Researchers reported that TCR beta cDNA libraries carried unique molecular identifiers. With roughly 0.95 to 11 million T cells as the source, a few hundred thousand cDNA molecules resulted. TCRdb reprocessed the PCR reads via MiXCR and lists one record per CDR3 protein. Of fewer than 850,000 distinct CDR3 sequences listed, 35% to 55% were seen once; the top ten hold 4.9%. On this clonotype itself: Its antigen is not known.

Per the germline V gene, CDR1 is SGHRS and CDR2 is YFSETQ. CDR3 length equals 16 residues. V shed 3 bases and J shed 2 bases, with 18 bases lying between them. Findings and caveats of the study: Pronounced co-clustering by F measure was evident among identically batched samples. The study found TRBV5-6, TRBV5-1 and TRBV20-1 among about five TRBV segments more frequent in patients than controls. Multiple sclerosis was associated with a significant reduction in normalized Chao1 diversity relative to controls.

The V call is TRBV5-1, the J call TRBJ2-7; D is unclear. The receptor was derived from a girl aged 5-17 years with multiple sclerosis. Sequencing was performed on blood. The CDR3 DNA reads as TGCGCCAGCAGCTCAACTTTGAGACCGACAACCTACGAGCAGTACTTC. Its translation is CASSSTLRPTTYEQYF.